This TCR beta chain derives from a study of regulatory T cells in long-lasting Graves disease. Across the whole study: More than 5 years of antithyroid drugs with positive TSH receptor antibodies defined persistent Graves' disease. The study, taken as a whole, reports: A greater number of public clonotypes (about 2,900) was shared by persistent patients than by new patients (approximately 1,000). The study found TRBV28, TRBJ1-2 and TRBJ2-5 favored in persistent disease.

Specified time point: persistent/refractory GD, antithyroid drugs over 5 years with positive TRAb. The TCR library was made from RNA extracted from PBMCs. Each of the patients was recruited from an endocrinology department situated in Xi'an, China. TCR beta libraries were built with iRepertoire HTBI primers and Arm-PCR of CDR3 regions. TCRdb reprocessed the multiplex PCR reads with MiXCR, giving one entry per CDR3 protein. The table lists about 660,000 distinct CDR3 sequences, approximately 31% of them singletons, with roughly 46% in the top ten. This clonotype has only a few counts. Its antigen remains unknown. Germline CDR1 and CDR2: DFQATT and SNEGSKA (reference sequence). The germline V and J ends were trimmed by 6 bases and 5 bases, with 17 bases remaining between them. The CDR3 contains 14 residues.

Sequencing used peripheral blood mononuclear cells (PBMCs), obtained when the disease was refractory, from a patient treated with antithyroid drugs. The clonotype comes from a female donor with Graves disease. This chain connects TRBV20-1 to TRBJ1-5, with D unclear. The CDR3: CSARTVPRHQPQHF. For the CDR3, the DNA is TGCAGTGCCCGGACGGTCCCGCGACATCAGCCCCAGCATTTT.